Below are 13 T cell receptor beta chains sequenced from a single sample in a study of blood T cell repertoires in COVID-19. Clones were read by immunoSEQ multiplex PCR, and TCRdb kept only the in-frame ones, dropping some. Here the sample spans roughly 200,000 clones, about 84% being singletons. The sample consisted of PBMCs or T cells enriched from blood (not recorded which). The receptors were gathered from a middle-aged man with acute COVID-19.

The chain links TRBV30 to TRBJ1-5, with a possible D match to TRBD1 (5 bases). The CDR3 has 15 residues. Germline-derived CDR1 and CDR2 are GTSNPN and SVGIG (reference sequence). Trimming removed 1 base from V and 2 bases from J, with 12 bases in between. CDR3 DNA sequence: TGTGCCTGGAGTGGCGGGACTGCGGGCAATCAGCCCCAGCATTTT. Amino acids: CAWSGGTAGNQPQHF.

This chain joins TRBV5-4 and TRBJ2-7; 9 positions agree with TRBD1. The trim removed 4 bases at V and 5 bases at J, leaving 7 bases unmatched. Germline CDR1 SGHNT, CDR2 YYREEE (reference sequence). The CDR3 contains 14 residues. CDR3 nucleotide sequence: TGTGCCAGCAGCGGCCCGGACAGGGGAAACGAGCAGTACTTC. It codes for CASSGPDRGNEQYF.

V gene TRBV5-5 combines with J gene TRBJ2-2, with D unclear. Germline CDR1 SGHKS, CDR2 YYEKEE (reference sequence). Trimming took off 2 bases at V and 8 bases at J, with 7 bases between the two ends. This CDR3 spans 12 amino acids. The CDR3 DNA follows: TGTGCCAGCAGCTTCGCGTCAGGGGAGCTGTTTTTT. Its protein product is CASSFASGELFF.

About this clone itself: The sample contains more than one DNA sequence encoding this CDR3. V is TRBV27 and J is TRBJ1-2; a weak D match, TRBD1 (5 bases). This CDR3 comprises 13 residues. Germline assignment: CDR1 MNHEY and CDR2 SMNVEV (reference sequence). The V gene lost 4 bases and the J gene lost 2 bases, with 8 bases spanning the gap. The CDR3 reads CASSSQGNYGYTF. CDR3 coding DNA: TGTGCCAGCAGTTCCCAGGGAAACTATGGCTACACCTTC.

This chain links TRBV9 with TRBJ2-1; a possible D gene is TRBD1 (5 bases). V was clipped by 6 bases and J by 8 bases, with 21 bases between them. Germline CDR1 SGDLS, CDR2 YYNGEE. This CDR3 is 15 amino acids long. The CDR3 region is CASTPSNGAAYEQFF. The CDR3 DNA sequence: TGTGCCAGCACCCCAAGTAATGGGGCCGCCTATGAGCAGTTCTTC.

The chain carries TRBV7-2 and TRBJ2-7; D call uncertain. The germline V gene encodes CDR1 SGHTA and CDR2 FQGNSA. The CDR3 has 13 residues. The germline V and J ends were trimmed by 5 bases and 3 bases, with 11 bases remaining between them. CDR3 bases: TGTGCCAGCAGCCTTGGCCCAAACTACGAGCAGTACTTC. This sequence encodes CASSLGPNYEQYF.

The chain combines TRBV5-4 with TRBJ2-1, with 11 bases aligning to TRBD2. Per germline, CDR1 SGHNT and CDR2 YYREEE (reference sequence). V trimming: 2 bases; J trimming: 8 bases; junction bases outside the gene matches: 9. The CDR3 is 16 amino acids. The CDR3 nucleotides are TGTGCCAGCAGCTTAGGGCGACTAGCGGGAATGGATGAGCAGTTCTTC. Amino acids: CASSLGRLAGMDEQFF.

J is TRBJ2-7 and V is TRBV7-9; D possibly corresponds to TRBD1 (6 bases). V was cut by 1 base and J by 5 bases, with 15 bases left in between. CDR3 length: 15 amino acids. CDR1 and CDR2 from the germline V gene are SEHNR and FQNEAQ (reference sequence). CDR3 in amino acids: CASSLVFAGAHEQYF. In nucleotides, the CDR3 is TGTGCCAGCAGCTTAGTATTTGCAGGGGCCCACGAGCAGTACTTC.

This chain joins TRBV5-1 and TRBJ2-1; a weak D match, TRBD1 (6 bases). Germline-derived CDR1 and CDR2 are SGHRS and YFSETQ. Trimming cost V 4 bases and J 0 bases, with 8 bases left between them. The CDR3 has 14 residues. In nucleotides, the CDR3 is TGCGCCAGCAGCGGGGACACCTCCTACAATGAGCAGTTCTTC. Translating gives CASSGDTSYNEQFF. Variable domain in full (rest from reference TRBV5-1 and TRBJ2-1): KAGVTQTPRYLIKTRGQQVTLSCSPISGHRSVSWYQQTPGQGLQFLFEYFSETQRNKGNFPGRFSGRQFSNSRSEMNVSTLELGDSALYLCASSGDTSYNEQFFGPGTRLTVL.

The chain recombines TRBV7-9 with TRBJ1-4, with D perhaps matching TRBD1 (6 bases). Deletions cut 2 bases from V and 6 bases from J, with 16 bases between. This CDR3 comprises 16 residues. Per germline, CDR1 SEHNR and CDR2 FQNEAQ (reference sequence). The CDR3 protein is CASSLFLTGRDEKLFF. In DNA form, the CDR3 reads TGTGCCAGCAGCTTATTTCTTACAGGGAGGGATGAAAAACTGTTTTTT.

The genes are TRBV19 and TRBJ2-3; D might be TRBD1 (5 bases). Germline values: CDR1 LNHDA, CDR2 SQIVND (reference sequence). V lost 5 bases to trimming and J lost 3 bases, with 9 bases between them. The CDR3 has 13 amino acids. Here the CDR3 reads CASSLTVTDTQYF. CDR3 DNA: TGTGCCAGTAGTCTGACAGTGACAGATACGCAGTATTTT.

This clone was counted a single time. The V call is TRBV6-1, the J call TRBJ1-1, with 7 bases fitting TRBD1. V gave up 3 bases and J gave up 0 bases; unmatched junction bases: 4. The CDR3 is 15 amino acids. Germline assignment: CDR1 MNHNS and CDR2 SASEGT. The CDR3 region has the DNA TGTGCCAGCAGTGAGGACAGGTTTTTGAACACTGAAGCTTTCTTT. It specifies CASSEDRFLNTEAFF.

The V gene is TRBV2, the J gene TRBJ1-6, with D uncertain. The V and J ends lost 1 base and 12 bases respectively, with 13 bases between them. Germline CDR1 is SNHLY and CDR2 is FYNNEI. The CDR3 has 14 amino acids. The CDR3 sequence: CASSEDVGVGPLHF. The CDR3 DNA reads TGTGCCAGCAGTGAAGATGTCGGGGTAGGACCCCTCCACTTT.